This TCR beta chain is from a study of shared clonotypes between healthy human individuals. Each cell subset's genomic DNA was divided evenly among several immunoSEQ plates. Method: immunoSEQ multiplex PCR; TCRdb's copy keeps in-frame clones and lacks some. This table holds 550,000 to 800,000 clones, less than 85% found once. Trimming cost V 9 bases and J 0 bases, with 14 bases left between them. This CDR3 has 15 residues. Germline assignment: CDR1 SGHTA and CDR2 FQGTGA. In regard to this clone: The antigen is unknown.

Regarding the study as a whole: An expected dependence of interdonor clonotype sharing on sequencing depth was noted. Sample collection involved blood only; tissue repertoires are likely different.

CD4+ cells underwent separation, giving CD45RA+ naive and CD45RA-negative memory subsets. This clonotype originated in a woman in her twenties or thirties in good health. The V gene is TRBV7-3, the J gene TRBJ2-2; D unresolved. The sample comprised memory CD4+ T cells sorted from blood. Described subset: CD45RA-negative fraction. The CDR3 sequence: CASSDGLANTGELFF. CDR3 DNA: TGTGCCAGTTCGGACGGCCTAGCGAACACCGGGGAGCTGTTTTTT.